The 3 T cell receptor beta chains presented below share a single source sample, sequenced in a study of CD8 T cells in Susac syndrome. The authors reverse transcribed roughly 0.5 to 1 ug RNA with random hexamers. TCRdb re-analysed the immunoSEQ multiplex PCR reads in MiXCR, keeping a single row per CDR3 protein. This sample yields some 150,000 distinct CDR3 sequences, of which roughly 96% are seen a single time; 0.16% belongs to the top ten. Sample: CD4+ T cells from PBMCs. Receptor source: a human donor with Susac syndrome.

The chain carries TRBV15 and TRBJ1-2, with 9 bases aligning to TRBD1. Trimming took 0 bases from V and 8 from J; bases not matched to a gene: 1. Germline V CDR1 and CDR2: LNHNV, YYDKDF (reference sequence). The CDR3 contains 13 residues. CDR3 sequence reads: CATSREGTGGYTF. For the CDR3, the DNA is TGTGCCACCAGCAGAGAGGGGACAGGGGGCTACACCTTC.

This chain links TRBV5-4 with TRBJ1-3; tentative D call: TRBD1 (5 bases). V was cut by 4 bases and J by 0 bases, with 8 bases left in between. The CDR3 has 14 residues. Germline V gene sequence: CDR1 SGHNT, CDR2 YYREEE (reference sequence). As DNA, the CDR3 is TGTGCCAGCAGCCAACAGGTCTCTGGAAACACCATATATTTT. It is translated as CASSQQVSGNTIYF.

This clonotype occurred a few times. The rearrangement joins TRBV3-1 to TRBJ1-6, with 10 positions matching TRBD1. This CDR3 is built from 14 residues. V lost 4 bases and J lost 7; bases outside the gene matches: 1. Germline CDR1 LGHDT, CDR2 YNNKEL (reference sequence). The CDR3: CASSPGQGNSPLHF. DNA of the CDR3: TGTGCCAGCAGCCCGGGACAGGGGAATTCACCCCTCCACTTT.